The T cell receptor beta chain under discussion was sequenced for a study of blood T cells in healthy people across ages. A second 7 to 11 cycle PCR used barcoded and J-beta primers. Using its own MiXCR run on the 5' RACE reads, TCRdb lists one record per CDR3 protein. The sample has under 2 million distinct CDR3 sequences, almost 35% seen once. The length of the CDR3 is 16 residues. After removal of 8 bases from V and 7 bases from J, the junction contained 20 bases not matched to a gene. The chain couples TRBV12-3 or TRBV12-4 to TRBJ2-7; 7 bases agree with TRBD1. The sample was blood. This TCR was recovered from a woman aged 25 to 39 in good health. The CDR3 is CASRPPGGRGWWEQYF. The CDR3 DNA sequence: TGTGCCAGCCGCCCCCCGGGTGGCAGGGGGTGGTGGGAGCAGTACTTC.